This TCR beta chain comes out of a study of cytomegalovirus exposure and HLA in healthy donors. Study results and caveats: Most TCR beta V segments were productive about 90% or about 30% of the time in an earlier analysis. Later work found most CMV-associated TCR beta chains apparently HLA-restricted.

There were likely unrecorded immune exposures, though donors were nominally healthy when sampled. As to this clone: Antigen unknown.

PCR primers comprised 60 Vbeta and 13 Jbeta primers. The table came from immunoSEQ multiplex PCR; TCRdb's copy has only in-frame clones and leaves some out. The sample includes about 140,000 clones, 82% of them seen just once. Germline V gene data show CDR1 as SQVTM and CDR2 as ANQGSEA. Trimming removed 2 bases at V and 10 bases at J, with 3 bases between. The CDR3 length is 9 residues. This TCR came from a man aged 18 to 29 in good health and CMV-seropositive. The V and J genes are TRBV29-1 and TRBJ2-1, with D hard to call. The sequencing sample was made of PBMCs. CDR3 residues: CSVEQEQFF. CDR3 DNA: TGCAGCGTTGAACAGGAGCAGTTCTTC.